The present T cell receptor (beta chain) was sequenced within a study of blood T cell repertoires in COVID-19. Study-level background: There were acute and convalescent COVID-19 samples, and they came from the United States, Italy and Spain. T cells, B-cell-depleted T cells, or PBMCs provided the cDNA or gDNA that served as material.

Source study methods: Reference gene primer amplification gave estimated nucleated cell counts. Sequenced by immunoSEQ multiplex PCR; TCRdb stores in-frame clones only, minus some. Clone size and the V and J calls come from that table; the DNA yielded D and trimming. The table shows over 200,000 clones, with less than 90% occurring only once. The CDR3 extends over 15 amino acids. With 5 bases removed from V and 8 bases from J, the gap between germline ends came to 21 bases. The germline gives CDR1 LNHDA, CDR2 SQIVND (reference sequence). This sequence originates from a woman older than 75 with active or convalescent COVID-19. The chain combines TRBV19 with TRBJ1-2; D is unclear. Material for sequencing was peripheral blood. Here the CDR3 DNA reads TGTGCCAGTAGTCCCTCCGCGGGAGCCGGTTTAGGCTACACCTTC. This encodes CASSPSAGAGLGYTF.